This TCR beta chain derives from a study of a mutant IDH1 vaccine in newly diagnosed glioma listed by TCRdb under 2021. Turning to the overall study: In the chemotherapy-containing groups, vaccination started alongside temozolomide cycles, whereas in patients who had radiotherapy alone it started 4-6 weeks after radiotherapy. For exploratory analyses, under 30 treated patients had longitudinal TCRB deep sequencing done wherever samples were available. Peripheral blood samples were drawn at six visits, namely V03 (baseline), V05, V07, V10, V12 and V13. The approximately 32 treated patients were approximately 60% male and roughly 38% female, with a mean age of about 43 years. Before enrollment, most patients had been given radiochemotherapy with temozolomide as standard therapy, while the rest had received either radiotherapy alone or temozolomide alone. Visit V12 was the week-35 safety follow-up and visit V13 was the week-47 end of study.

Turning to this clone: This receptor's antigen is unknown. No much larger clonotype is one base removed from it; base qualities were not supplied.

The library was made by the immunoSEQ multiplex PCR assay. The hsTCRB Kit was used according to the manufacturer's protocol to amplify rearranged TCR beta chain sequences. Sequencing of TCRB libraries was carried out on an Illumina MiSeq. From the authors' description of their analysis: The kit vendor's proprietary platform handled demultiplexing, trimming and gene mapping. TCRdb stores this immuneACCESS table with in-frame sequences only. Part of the clones is absent; in the studies checked, under half of the shortfall reflects unresolved V genes, and no reason is known for the rest. V, J and clone size are taken as reported in that table, and D and trimming were inferred from the DNA itself. This sample holds 40,000 to 55,000 clones; approximately 79% were observed only once. The ten largest clones take up less than 7.5% of the sample. Results the study describes overall, beyond this receptor: It was noted by the authors that analyses of patient blood samples could not be reproduced owing to sample limitations. Availability determined which PBMC samples were chosen for TCRB deep sequencing. Changes in the top peripheral T cell clonotypes picked up by TCRB sequencing did not appear to be linked to pseudoprogression. Vaccine-induced immune responses across multiple MHC alleles were detected in 85% to 95% of patients.

The meaning of the sample's time point label: week 35, safety follow-up. A 20-mer mutant IDH1 peptide at 300 micrograms in Montanide made up each vaccine dose, which was injected subcutaneously together with topical imiquimod. Across visits V03 through V10, patients got a total of eight vaccinations, given in weeks 1, 3, 5, 7, 11, 15, 19 and 23. The donors had newly diagnosed IDH1-mutant astrocytomas of WHO grade 3 or 4 that showed loss of nuclear ATRX. The samples were drawn from NOA16, a multicentre, single-arm, open-label phase I trial in Germany that tested a mutant IDH1 peptide vaccine in humans for the first time. Genomic DNA for TCRB sequencing was isolated from EDTA blood with the DNeasy Blood and Tissue Kit. The CDR3 contains 14 residues, cysteine and phenylalanine counted. Kept here is only the CDR3 DNA, which spans 42 bases and is read in frame from base 1. V loses 4 bases, J loses 0 bases, and the germline ends lie 7 bases apart. Taken from the germline V gene (reference sequence), the CDR1 and CDR2 loops are SEHNR and FQNEAQ.

The chain joins TRBV7-9 to TRBJ1-3, and the D gene may be TRBD1, 5 bases matching. The receptor was derived from a man aged 35 to 55 with glioma. The material was PBMCs, obtained from a glioma patient whose treatment included an IDH1 peptide vaccine. The sequenced DNA: TGTGCCAGCAGCTCAGACAGCTCTGGAAACACCATATATTTT. Its protein product is CASSSDSSGNTIYF.